This T cell receptor (beta chain) was identified in a study of identifying expanded T cells in peripheral blood (dated by TCRdb to the late 2010s). For the study in its entirety: Four technical replicates, made by sequencing separate aliquots from the same pool of genomic DNA, were compared pairwise. The research as a whole found: Across all healthy donors, variance in clone template counts between approximately 2-week samples was found to increase significantly with total template count. The authors expected that over much longer intervals, such as months to years, biological variance in healthy repertoires might increase even further. The binomial model flagged around 1.2 differentially abundant clones between technical replicates but 15 to 17 over roughly two weeks and around 19 over around 4 weeks. Both the number of clones called differentially abundant and the false-positive rate were significantly reduced by the beta-binomial model across all healthy-donor time intervals.

During the collection period, no immune events, such as infections, were documented for the healthy donors. Healthy-donor blood repertoires served as a training cohort to calibrate time-dependent variance in a beta-binomial model of T-cell clone differential abundance. The training cohort included around ten healthy donors, of whom 3 were female and 7 were male. The donors were between roughly 25 and 64 years old, with an average age of roughly 41 years. Whole blood from each healthy donor was obtained from a commercial supplier and was collected at three time points around 13 days apart. Genomic DNA was extracted from unsorted whole blood for immunosequencing. About this clone: Its antigen is still unknown. Per-base quality was not reported, and no clone a single base away is much larger than it.

The immunoSEQ Assay, which relies on bias-controlled multiplex PCR amplification of genomic DNA, was used to profile TCRbeta CDR3 regions. The authors' analysis ran thus. To quantify the absolute abundance of each unique TCRbeta CDR3 region, the sequences were collapsed and filtered. Differential abundance was tested with a binomial (Fisher-equivalent) model and with a beta-binomial model adding time-dependent variance fitted from healthy donors. Clones with fewer than 5 combined templates were removed, and differential abundance was called for clones with a Benjamini-Hochberg FDR below 0.01. The form v = (b*log(k)+a)^2 was used to model beta-binomial variance as a function of total template count across the two samples. This immuneACCESS table, as held by TCRdb, lists in-frame sequences with V and J called but not all clones. Of the missing ones, under half trace to an unresolved V gene in checked studies; the others have no known cause. The V and J calls and clone size come from that table; D and trimming were worked out from the DNA. The sample yields tens of thousands of clones; approximately 91% were counted once. 5.5% to 7% of the sample is in the top ten clones.

The origin of this receptor is a person aged 18 to 75 in good health. The material sequenced was blood.

The CDR3: CASSPPRDSAMNTEAFF. In nucleotide form, the sequence is TGTGCCAGCTCACCACCGCGGGACAGCGCCATGAACACTGAAGCTTTCTTT. The chain joins TRBV18 to TRBJ1-1, with 7 central nucleotides matching TRBD1. From the cysteine up to the phenylalanine, the CDR3 has a length of 17 residues. CDR3 DNA only is kept here, 51 bases in frame from base 1. The germline V gene specifies KGHSH as CDR1 and LQKENI as CDR2. V is trimmed back by 0 bases and J by 0 bases, and the junction contains 7 bases that no gene match accounts for.